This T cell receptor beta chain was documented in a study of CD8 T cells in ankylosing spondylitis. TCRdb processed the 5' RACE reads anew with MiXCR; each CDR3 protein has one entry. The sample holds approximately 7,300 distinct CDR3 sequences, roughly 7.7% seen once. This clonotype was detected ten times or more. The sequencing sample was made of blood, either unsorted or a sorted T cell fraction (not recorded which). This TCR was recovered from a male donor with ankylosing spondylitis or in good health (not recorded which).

The CDR3 nucleotides read TGTGCCAGCACCCACCGGCCCTCACTAGCGGGATTGGAGACCCAGTACTTC. The encoded protein is CASTHRPSLAGLETQYF. The genes are TRBV9 and TRBJ2-5, with 10 bases aligning to TRBD2. Germline trimming cut 6 bases from V and 5 bases from J; bases unmatched to any gene: 16. CDR3 size: 17 residues. Germline V lookup: CDR1 SGDLS, CDR2 YYNGEE.